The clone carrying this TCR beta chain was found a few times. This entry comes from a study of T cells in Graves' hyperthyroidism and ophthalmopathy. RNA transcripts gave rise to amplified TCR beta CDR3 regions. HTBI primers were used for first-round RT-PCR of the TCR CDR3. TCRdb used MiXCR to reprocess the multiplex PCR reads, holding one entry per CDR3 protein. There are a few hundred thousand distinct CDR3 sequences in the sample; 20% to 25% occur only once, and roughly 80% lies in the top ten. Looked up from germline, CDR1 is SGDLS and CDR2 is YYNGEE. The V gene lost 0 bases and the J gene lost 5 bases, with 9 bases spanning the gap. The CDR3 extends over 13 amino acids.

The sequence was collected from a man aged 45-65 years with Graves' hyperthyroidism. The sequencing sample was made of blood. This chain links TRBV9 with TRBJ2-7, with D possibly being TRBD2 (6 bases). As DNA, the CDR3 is TGTGCCAGCAGCGTAGAAGGAGGGAACGAGCAGTACTTC. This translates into CASSVEGGNEQYF. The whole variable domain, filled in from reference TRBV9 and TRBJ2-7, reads DSGVTQTPKHLITATGQRVTLRCSPRSGDLSVYWYQQSLDQGLQFLIQYYNGEERAKGNILERFSAQQFPDLHSELNLSSLELGDSALYFCASSVEGGNEQYFGPGTRLTVT.